This TCR beta chain was profiled in a study of blood T cells in healthy people across ages. General study findings and limits: Roughly linear age-related decline in beta diversity appeared, significant by age about 40. Donors of long life had a larger count of naive CD4+ cells and greater diversity than aged donors. Researchers judged that diversity estimates from one million T cells fell short of true values.

Combining a sample-barcoded 5' primer with a J-beta primer mix, a second PCR ran for about 7 to 12 cycles. Every single cDNA molecule received a tag from a template-switch adaptor with 12 random nucleotides. From the 5' RACE reads, TCRdb called clonotypes with MiXCR, one entry per CDR3 protein. The sample consists of roughly 1.6 million distinct CDR3 sequences, 34% of them appearing once. Per the germline V gene, CDR1 is GTSNPN and CDR2 is SVGIG (reference sequence). The CDR3 sequence is 13 residues long. V gave up 7 bases and J gave up 9 bases; unmatched junction bases: 12. Note on this clonotype: Its antigen is unknown.

The sequencing sample was made of blood. The V call is TRBV30, the J call TRBJ2-7, with 10 bases aligning to TRBD1. The sequence derives from a woman in her twenties or thirties in good health. The CDR3 reads CASHRDRGGGQYF. The CDR3 nucleotides are TGTGCCTCTCATCGGGACAGGGGAGGTGGGCAGTACTTC.